This TCR beta chain was found in a study of T-cell memory formation after mild COVID-19. This clonotype has only a few counts. Its antigen remains unknown. Amplification by 5'RACE using constant-segment primers produced TCR alpha and TCR beta cDNA libraries that carried sample barcodes and UMIs. From the 5' RACE reads, TCRdb called clonotypes with MiXCR, one entry per CDR3 protein. In the table there are 250,000 to 300,000 distinct CDR3 sequences, around a sixth of which are singletons. Whole-study results and caveats: Among contracting clones, CD4+ were mainly CM/EM and CD8+ enriched in EMRA.

Germline V gene sequence: CDR1 SGHRS, CDR2 YFSETQ. CDR3 length: 16 amino acids. V was trimmed by 1 base and J by 1 base, leaving 11 bases between them. The sequenced material came from PBMCs or a T cell subset sorted from them (not recorded which). This TCR was sampled from a man aged 18-30 years who had mild COVID-19 (a few samples of this study predate the infection). Cell type and time point are not known. The rearrangement links TRBV5-1 to TRBJ2-2, with D possibly matching TRBD1 (6 bases). The chain's CDR3 is CASSLFGTQNTGELFF. In DNA form, the CDR3 reads TGCGCCAGCAGCTTGTTTGGGACACAGAACACCGGGGAGCTGTTTTTT.